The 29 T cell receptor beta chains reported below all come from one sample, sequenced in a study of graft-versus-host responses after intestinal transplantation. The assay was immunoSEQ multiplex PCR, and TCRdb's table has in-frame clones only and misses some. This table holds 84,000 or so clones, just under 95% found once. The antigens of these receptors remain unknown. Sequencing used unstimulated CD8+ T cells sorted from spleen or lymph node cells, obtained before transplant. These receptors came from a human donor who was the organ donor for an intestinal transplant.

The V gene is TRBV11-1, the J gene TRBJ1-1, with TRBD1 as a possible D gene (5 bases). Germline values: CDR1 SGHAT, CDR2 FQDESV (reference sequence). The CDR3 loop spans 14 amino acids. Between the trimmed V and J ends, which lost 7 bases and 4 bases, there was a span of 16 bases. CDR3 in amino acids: CASIPVPGGTEAFF. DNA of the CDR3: TGTGCCAGCATACCGGTCCCCGGGGGCACTGAAGCTTTCTTT.

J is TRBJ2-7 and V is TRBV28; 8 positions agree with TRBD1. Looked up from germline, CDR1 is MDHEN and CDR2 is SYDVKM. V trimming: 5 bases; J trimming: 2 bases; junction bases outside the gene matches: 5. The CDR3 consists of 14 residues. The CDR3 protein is CASSGQGKTYEQYF. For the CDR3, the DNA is TGTGCCAGCAGTGGACAGGGTAAGACCTACGAGCAGTACTTC.

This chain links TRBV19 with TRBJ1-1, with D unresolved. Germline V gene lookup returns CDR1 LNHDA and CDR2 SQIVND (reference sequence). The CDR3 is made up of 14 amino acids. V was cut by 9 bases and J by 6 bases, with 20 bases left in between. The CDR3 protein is CASSLSGDWAEAFF. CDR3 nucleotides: TGTGCCAGCTCGCTCTCCGGGGATTGGGCTGAAGCTTTCTTT. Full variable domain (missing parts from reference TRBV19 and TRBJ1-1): DGGITQSPKYLFRKEGQNVTLSCEQNLNHDAMYWYRQDPGQGLRLIYYSQIVNDFQKGDIAEGYSVSREKKESFPLTVTSAQKNPTAFYLCASSLSGDWAEAFFGQGTRLTVV.

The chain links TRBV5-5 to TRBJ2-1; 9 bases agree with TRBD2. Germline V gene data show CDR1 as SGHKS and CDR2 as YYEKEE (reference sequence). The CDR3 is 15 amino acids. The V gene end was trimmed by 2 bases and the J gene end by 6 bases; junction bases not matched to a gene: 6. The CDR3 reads CASSFRLADRNEQFF. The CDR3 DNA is TGTGCCAGCAGCTTCCGACTAGCGGATCGCAATGAGCAGTTCTTC.

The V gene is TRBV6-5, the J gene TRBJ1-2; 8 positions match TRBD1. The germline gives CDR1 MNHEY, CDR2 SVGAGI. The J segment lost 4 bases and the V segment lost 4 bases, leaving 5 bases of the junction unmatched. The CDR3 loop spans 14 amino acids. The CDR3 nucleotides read TGTGCCAGCAGTTTCCTCAGGGGGCCCTATGGCTACACCTTC. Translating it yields CASSFLRGPYGYTF.

The CDR3 protein is CASSHYAPGLAGVLGTYEQYF. The CDR3 region has the DNA TGCGCCAGCAGCCATTATGCGCCCGGACTAGCGGGAGTTTTAGGAACCTACGAGCAGTACTTC. The chain employs TRBV4-3 and TRBJ2-7; TRBD2 aligns across 13 bases. CDR3 size: 21 residues. The trim removed 3 bases at V and 2 bases at J, leaving 19 bases unmatched. The germline CDR1 and CDR2 sequences are LGHNA and YSLEER.

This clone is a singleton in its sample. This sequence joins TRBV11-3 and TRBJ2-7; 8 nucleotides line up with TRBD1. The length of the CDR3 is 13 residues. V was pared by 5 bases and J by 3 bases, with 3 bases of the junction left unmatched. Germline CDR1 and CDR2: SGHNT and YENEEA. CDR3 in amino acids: CASSVGQGYEQYF. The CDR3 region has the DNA TGTGCCAGCAGCGTAGGACAGGGCTACGAGCAGTACTTC.

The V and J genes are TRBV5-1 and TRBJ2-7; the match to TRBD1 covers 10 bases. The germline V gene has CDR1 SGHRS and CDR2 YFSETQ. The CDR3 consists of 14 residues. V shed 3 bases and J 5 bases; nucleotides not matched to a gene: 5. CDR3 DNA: TGCGCCAGCAGCTCCGGACAGGGGGGACACGAGCAGTACTTC. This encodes CASSSGQGGHEQYF. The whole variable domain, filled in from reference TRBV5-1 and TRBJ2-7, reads KAGVTQTPRYLIKTRGQQVTLSCSPISGHRSVSWYQQTPGQGLQFLFEYFSETQRNKGNFPGRFSGRQFSNSRSEMNVSTLELGDSALYLCASSSGQGGHEQYFGPGTRLTVT.

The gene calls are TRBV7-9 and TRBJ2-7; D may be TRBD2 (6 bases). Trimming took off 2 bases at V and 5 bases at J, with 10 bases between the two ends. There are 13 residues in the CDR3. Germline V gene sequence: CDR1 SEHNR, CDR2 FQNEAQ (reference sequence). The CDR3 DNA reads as TGTGCCAGCAGCTTATTAGGAGGGGACGAGCAGTACTTC. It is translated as CASSLLGGDEQYF.

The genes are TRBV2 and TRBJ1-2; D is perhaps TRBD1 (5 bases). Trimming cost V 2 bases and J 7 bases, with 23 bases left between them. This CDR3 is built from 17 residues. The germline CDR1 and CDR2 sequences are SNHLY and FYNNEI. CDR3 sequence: CASSEYGAAGLGAGYTF. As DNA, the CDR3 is TGTGCCAGCAGTGAATATGGGGCGGCGGGGCTTGGGGCTGGCTACACCTTC.

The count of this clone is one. In nucleotides, the CDR3 is TGTGCCAGCAGCTTTAGGACAGGGGAGAGGTACTTC. It encodes CASSFRTGERYF. The chain has TRBV13 and TRBJ2-7, with 9 bases aligning to TRBD1. V lost 3 bases to trimming and J lost 12 bases; unmatched junction nucleotides: 6. The CDR3 is made up of 12 amino acids. Germline V CDR1 and CDR2: PRHDT, FYEKMQ (reference sequence).

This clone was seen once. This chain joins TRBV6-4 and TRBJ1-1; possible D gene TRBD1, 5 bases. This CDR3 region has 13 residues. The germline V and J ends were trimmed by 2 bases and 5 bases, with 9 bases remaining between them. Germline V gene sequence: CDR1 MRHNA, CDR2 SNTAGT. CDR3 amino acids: CASSDDPGTEAFF. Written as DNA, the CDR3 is TGTGCCAGCAGTGACGACCCAGGGACTGAAGCTTTCTTT.

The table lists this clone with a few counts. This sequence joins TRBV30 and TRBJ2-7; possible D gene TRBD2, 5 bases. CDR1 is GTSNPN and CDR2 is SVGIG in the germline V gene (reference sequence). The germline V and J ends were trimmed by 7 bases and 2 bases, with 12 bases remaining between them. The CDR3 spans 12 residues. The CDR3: CAYSGLAYEQYF. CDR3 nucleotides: TGTGCCTACTCAGGACTGGCCTACGAGCAGTACTTC.

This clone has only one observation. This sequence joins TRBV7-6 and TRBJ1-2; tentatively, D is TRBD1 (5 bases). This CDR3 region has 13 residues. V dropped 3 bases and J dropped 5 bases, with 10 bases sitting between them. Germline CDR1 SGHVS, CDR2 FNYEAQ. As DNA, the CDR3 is TGTGCCAGCAGCTTTTTTCCAGGGTATGGCTACACCTTC. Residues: CASSFFPGYGYTF.

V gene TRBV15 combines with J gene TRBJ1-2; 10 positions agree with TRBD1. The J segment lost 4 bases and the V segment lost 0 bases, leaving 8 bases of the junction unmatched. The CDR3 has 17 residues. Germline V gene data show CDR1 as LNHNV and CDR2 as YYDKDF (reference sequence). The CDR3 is CATSRDPGQGRGYGYTF. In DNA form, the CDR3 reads TGTGCCACCAGCAGAGATCCGGGACAGGGGAGAGGCTATGGCTACACCTTC.

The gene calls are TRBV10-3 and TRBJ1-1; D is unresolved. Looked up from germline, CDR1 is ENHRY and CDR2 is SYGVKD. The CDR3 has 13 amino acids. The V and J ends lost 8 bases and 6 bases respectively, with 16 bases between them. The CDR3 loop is CAIAPRSVAEAFF. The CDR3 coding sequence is TGTGCCATCGCCCCCCGATCAGTCGCTGAAGCTTTCTTT.

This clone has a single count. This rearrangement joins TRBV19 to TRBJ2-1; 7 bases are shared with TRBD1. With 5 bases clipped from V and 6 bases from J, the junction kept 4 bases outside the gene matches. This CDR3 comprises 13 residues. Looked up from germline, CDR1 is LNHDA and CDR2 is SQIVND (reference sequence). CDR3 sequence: CASSLTGINEQFF. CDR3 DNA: TGTGCCAGTAGTTTGACAGGGATCAATGAGCAGTTCTTC. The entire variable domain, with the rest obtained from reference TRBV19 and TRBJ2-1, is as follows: DGGITQSPKYLFRKEGQNVTLSCEQNLNHDAMYWYRQDPGQGLRLIYYSQIVNDFQKGDIAEGYSVSREKKESFPLTVTSAQKNPTAFYLCASSLTGINEQFFGPGTRLTVL.

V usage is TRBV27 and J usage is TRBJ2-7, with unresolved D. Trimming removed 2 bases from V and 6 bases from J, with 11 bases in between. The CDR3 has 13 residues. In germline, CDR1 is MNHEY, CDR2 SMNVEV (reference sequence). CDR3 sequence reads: CASSLHLDGEQYF. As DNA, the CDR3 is TGTGCCAGCAGTTTACATCTAGACGGCGAGCAGTACTTC.

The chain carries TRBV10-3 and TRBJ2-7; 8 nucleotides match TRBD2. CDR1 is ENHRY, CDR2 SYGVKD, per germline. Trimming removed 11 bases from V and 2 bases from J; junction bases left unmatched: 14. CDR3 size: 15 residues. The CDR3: CASRPGTSIAYEQYF. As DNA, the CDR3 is TGTGCCTCCCGGCCAGGGACTAGTATCGCCTACGAGCAGTACTTC.

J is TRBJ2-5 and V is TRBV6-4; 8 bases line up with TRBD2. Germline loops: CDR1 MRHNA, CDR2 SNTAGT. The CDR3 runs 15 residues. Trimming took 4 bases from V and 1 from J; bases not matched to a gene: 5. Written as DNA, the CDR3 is TGTGCCAGCAGTGCGTCAGCGGGAGCCCAAGAGACCCAGTACTTC. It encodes CASSASAGAQETQYF.

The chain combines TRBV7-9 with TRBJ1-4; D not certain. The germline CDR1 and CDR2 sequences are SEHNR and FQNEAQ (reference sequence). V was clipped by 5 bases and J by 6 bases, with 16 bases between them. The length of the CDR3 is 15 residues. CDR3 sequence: CASSNRIGWDEKLFF. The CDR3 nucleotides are TGTGCCAGCAGCAACCGGATCGGGTGGGATGAAAAACTGTTTTTT.

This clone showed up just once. The CDR3 sequence is CASSIQGTQVSNQPQHF. The CDR3, as DNA: TGTGCCAGTAGTATCCAGGGAACCCAGGTGAGCAATCAGCCCCAGCATTTT. The chain combines TRBV19 with TRBJ1-5; D possibly corresponds to TRBD1 (5 bases). Germline CDR1 LNHDA, CDR2 SQIVND (reference sequence). The CDR3 is 17 residues long. The V and J ends lost 3 bases and 1 base respectively, with 16 bases between them. Full variable domain (remainder filled in from reference TRBV19 and TRBJ1-5): DGGITQSPKYLFRKEGQNVTLSCEQNLNHDAMYWYRQDPGQGLRLIYYSQIVNDFQKGDIAEGYSVSREKKESFPLTVTSAQKNPTAFYLCASSIQGTQVSNQPQHFGDGTRLSIL.

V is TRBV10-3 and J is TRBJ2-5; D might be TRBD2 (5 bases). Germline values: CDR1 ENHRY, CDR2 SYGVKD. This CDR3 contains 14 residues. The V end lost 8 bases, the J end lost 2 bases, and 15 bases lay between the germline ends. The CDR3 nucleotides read TGTGCCATCTCGGAGGCCGCGGCACAAGAGACCCAGTACTTC. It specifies CAISEAAAQETQYF.

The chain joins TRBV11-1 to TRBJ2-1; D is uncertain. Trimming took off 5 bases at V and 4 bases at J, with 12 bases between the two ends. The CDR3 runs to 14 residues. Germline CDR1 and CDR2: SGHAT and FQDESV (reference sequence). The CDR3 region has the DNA TGTGCCAGCAGCCTGACCGACGGGTACAATGAGCAGTTCTTC. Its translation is CASSLTDGYNEQFF.

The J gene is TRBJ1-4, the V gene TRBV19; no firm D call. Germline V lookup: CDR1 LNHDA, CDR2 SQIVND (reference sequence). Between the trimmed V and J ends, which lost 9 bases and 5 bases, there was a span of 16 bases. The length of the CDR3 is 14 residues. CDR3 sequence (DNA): TGTGCCAGAAAGTGGGAGGTAGGGAATGAAAAACTGTTTTTT. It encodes CARKWEVGNEKLFF. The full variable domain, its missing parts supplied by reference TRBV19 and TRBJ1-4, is DGGITQSPKYLFRKEGQNVTLSCEQNLNHDAMYWYRQDPGQGLRLIYYSQIVNDFQKGDIAEGYSVSREKKESFPLTVTSAQKNPTAFYLCARKWEVGNEKLFFGSGTQLSVL.

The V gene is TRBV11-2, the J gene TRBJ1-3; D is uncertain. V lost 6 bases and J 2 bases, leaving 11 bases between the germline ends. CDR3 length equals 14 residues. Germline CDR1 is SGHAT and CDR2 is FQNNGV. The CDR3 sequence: CASRVRIAGNTIYF. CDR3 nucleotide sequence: TGTGCCAGCAGGGTGAGAATCGCTGGAAACACCATATATTTT.

The CDR3: CASSQVSRTSRVPYEQYF. The CDR3 coding sequence is TGCGCCAGCAGCCAAGTCTCCCGGACTAGTCGGGTACCCTACGAGCAGTACTTC. The chain combines TRBV4-1 with TRBJ2-7, with 7 positions matching TRBD2. V lost 1 base and J lost 2; bases outside the gene matches: 14. In germline, CDR1 is MGHRA, CDR2 YSYEKL. The CDR3 is 18 residues long.

The CDR3 DNA sequence: TGTGCCAGCAGCTCCCAGGATACGCAGTATTTT. Translating it yields CASSSQDTQYF. This chain uses TRBV9 with TRBJ2-3; no clear D gene. Germline loops: CDR1 SGDLS, CDR2 YYNGEE. The ends were cut back, 4 bases at V and 6 bases at J, with 6 bases in the middle. The CDR3 has 11 amino acids.

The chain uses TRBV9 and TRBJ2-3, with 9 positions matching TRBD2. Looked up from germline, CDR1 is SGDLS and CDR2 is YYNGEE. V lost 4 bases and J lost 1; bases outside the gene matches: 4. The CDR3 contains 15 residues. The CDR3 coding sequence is TGTGCCAGCAGCTTCCGGACTAGCGGCACAGATACGCAGTATTTT. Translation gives CASSFRTSGTDTQYF.